This T cell receptor beta chain was sequenced during a study of blood T cell dynamics during melanoma immunotherapy. Regarding time point: pre-treatment baseline. Sampling occurred pretreatment (T0) and at week 3 (W3), after cycle one of checkpoint blockade. Patients with prior systemic cancer treatment, concomitant immunosuppressants, or other active malignancies were excluded. J was trimmed by 6 bases and V by 1 base; bases with no gene match: 9. Per germline, CDR1 SQVTM and CDR2 ANQGSEA. The CDR3 loop spans 15 amino acids. The study, taken as a whole, reports: Immune-effector CD8+ cells best matched cell-free DNA CDR3 sequences and were most clonal.

On this clone: The antigen remains undetermined.

All DNA from each sorted CD8+ subset was loaded. This table comes from immunoSEQ multiplex PCR, and its TCRdb copy is limited to in-frame clones, with some not included. The data contain some 14,000 clones, 92% of them singletons. The sequences come from effector memory CD8+ T cells from blood, collected from a patient treated with checkpoint blockade. This sequence originates from a human donor with melanoma. The chain couples TRBV29-1 to TRBJ2-1; 7 nucleotides line up with TRBD2. The CDR3 loop is CSVEGSRERSNEQFF. As DNA, the CDR3 is TGCAGCGTTGAAGGGTCGCGGGAGCGTTCCAATGAGCAGTTCTTC.